Shown below are 28 T cell receptor beta chains from a single sample sequenced in a study of PD-1 blockade in classical Hodgkin lymphoma. Every patient relapsed after autologous stem cell transplantation, and brentuximab vedotin exposure varied. Profiling relied on immunoSEQ multiplex PCR, and the TCRdb table lists in-frame clones only, not all of them. The table lists around 65,000 clones, around 88% of them singletons. This sample comprised peripheral blood mononuclear cells (PBMCs), obtained at baseline. Source of these receptors: a human donor with classical Hodgkin lymphoma.

The chain links TRBV6-5 to TRBJ2-3, with 7 positions matching TRBD2. From germline, CDR1 is MNHEY and CDR2 SVGAGI. The junction had 3 bases not matched to a gene; V was cut back by 2 bases and J by 1 base. This CDR3 is 15 amino acids long. The CDR3 is CASSYLAVGTDTQYF. Written as DNA, the CDR3 is TGTGCCAGCAGTTACCTAGCGGTGGGCACAGATACGCAGTATTTT.

This clone was counted only a few times. This sequence joins TRBV30 and TRBJ1-2; unclear D gene. The CDR3 extends over 12 amino acids. Trimming stripped 4 bases from V and 4 bases from J, with 10 bases between. Germline V gives CDR1 GTSNPN, CDR2 SVGIG (reference sequence). The CDR3, as DNA: TGTGCCTGGACGGAAACCTCCTATGGCTACACCTTC. It is translated as CAWTETSYGYTF.

A single count supports this clone. This rearrangement joins TRBV10-1 to TRBJ1-6; the D gene is possibly TRBD1 (6 bases). The CDR3 is 15 residues long. V was trimmed by 6 bases and J by 12 bases, leaving 21 bases between them. Per germline, CDR1 WNHNN and CDR2 SYGVQD (reference sequence). The CDR3 DNA sequence: TGCGCCAGCAGGGAGGACAGAGGATATTTAAGACCCCTCCACTTT. Translating gives CASREDRGYLRPLHF.

The chain joins TRBV27 to TRBJ2-4; possible D gene TRBD2, 5 bases. This CDR3 is built from 14 residues. V lost 3 bases, J lost 0 bases, and 6 bases lay in between. Per germline, CDR1 MNHEY and CDR2 SMNVEV (reference sequence). CDR3 loop: CASSFGLAKNIQYF. The CDR3 nucleotides are TGTGCCAGCAGTTTTGGACTAGCCAAAAACATTCAGTACTTC.

The sample holds a few counts of this clone. The gene calls are TRBV18 and TRBJ2-7, with D possibly TRBD1 on 5 matching bases. Germline CDR1 and CDR2: KGHSH and LQKENI. V was pared by 6 bases and J by 5 bases, with 14 bases between. The CDR3 sequence is 13 residues long. The CDR3 DNA sequence: TGTGCCAGCTCCACCAGGGCGGACCACGAGCAGTACTTC. Amino acid sequence: CASSTRADHEQYF.

The count of this clone is one. This chain uses TRBV5-1 with TRBJ2-5, with 7 bases aligning to TRBD1. The CDR3 sequence is 15 residues long. Germline trimming cut 2 bases from V and 7 bases from J; bases unmatched to any gene: 11. Germline CDR1 SGHRS, CDR2 YFSETQ. The CDR3 spells CASSFHGQDEGTQYF. The DNA for the CDR3 is TGCGCCAGCAGCTTCCACGGACAGGACGAAGGGACCCAGTACTTC.

The count of this clone is one. V gene TRBV4-1 combines with J gene TRBJ2-3, with D perhaps matching TRBD2 (7 bases). The CDR3 is made up of 16 amino acids. V lost 0 bases to trimming and J lost 6 bases, with 16 bases between them. Germline V gene data show CDR1 as MGHRA and CDR2 as YSYEKL. CDR3 nucleotide sequence: TGCGCCAGCAGCCAAGATTCCTGGGGGGGCTGGGATACGCAGTATTTT. It translates to CASSQDSWGGWDTQYF.

The V gene is TRBV5-1, the J gene TRBJ2-7, with 7 nucleotides matching TRBD1. J was trimmed by 5 bases and V by 1 base; bases with no gene match: 9. The germline V gene has CDR1 SGHRS and CDR2 YFSETQ. The CDR3 is 15 amino acids. Written as DNA, the CDR3 is TGCGCCAGCAGCTTGCGACAGGGTCCGACGCACGAGCAGTACTTC. Its translation: CASSLRQGPTHEQYF.

The CDR3 sequence is CASSYSGSTDTQYF. In DNA form, the CDR3 reads TGTGCCAGCAGTTACTCCGGGAGCACAGATACGCAGTATTTT. The gene calls are TRBV6-6 and TRBJ2-3, with D unclear. CDR1 is MNHNY, CDR2 SVGAGI, per germline (reference sequence). This CDR3 comprises 14 residues. V was pared by 0 bases and J by 0 bases, with 4 bases between.

The chain recombines TRBV27 with TRBJ1-2, with TRBD1 identical over 7 bases. Looked up from germline, CDR1 is MNHEY and CDR2 is SMNVEV (reference sequence). Trimming cost V 6 bases and J 8 bases; bases outside gene matches: 6. The CDR3 totals 12 residues. The CDR3, as DNA: TGTGCCAGCAGAACAGGGGCACAGGGCTACACCTTC. Translating gives CASRTGAQGYTF.

The CDR3 bases are TGCGCCAGCAGCTTTAGCGGGGGCCCCGGGGAGCTGTTTTTT. It encodes CASSFSGGPGELFF. The rearrangement joins TRBV5-1 to TRBJ2-2; 9 bases align to TRBD2. V trimming: 2 bases; J trimming: 6 bases; junction bases outside the gene matches: 2. Germline values: CDR1 SGHRS, CDR2 YFSETQ. The CDR3 sequence is 14 residues long.

This chain connects TRBV28 to TRBJ1-5; D gene ambiguous. Germline loops: CDR1 MDHEN, CDR2 SYDVKM. The V and J ends lost 4 bases and 3 bases respectively, with 1 base between them. The CDR3 contains 11 residues. CDR3 residues: CASSYNQPQHF. In nucleotides, the CDR3 is TGTGCCAGCAGTTACAATCAGCCCCAGCATTTT.

This sequence joins TRBV5-4 and TRBJ1-6; no clear D. Germline V gives CDR1 SGHNT, CDR2 YYREEE (reference sequence). The CDR3 loop spans 15 amino acids. V was pared by 4 bases and J by 4 bases, with 12 bases between. CDR3 loop: CASSQSSVYNSPLHF. CDR3 in DNA: TGTGCCAGCAGCCAATCCAGTGTTTATAATTCACCCCTCCACTTT.

DNA for the CDR3: TGTGCCATCAGTGTCGGTAGCGGGGGGAGCAATGAGCAGTTCTTC. Protein sequence: CAISVGSGGSNEQFF. The chain employs TRBV10-3 and TRBJ2-1; TRBD2 matches 10 bases. The V gene end was trimmed by 4 bases and the J gene end by 6 bases; junction bases not matched to a gene: 6. Looked up from germline, CDR1 is ENHRY and CDR2 is SYGVKD. The CDR3 sequence is 15 residues long.

This rearrangement joins TRBV29-1 to TRBJ2-1, with D hard to call. V lost 2 bases to trimming and J lost 2 bases, with 7 bases between them. The CDR3 covers 13 residues. The germline V gene encodes CDR1 SQVTM and CDR2 ANQGSEA. CDR3 in DNA: TGCAGCGTTGAAAGACCCACCTACAATGAGCAGTTCTTC. As protein: CSVERPTYNEQFF.

The chain uses TRBV9 and TRBJ2-3; 9 nucleotides match TRBD2. Looked up from germline, CDR1 is SGDLS and CDR2 is YYNGEE. This CDR3 has 15 amino acids. V trimming: 0 bases; J trimming: 3 bases; junction bases outside the gene matches: 2. The CDR3 DNA reads as TGTGCCAGCAGCGTAGGGCTAGCGGGGACAGATACGCAGTATTTT. Its protein product is CASSVGLAGTDTQYF.

V gene TRBV2 combines with J gene TRBJ1-2; the D gene is possibly TRBD1 (6 bases). The V end lost 7 bases, the J end lost 2 bases, and 14 bases lay between the germline ends. The germline V gene encodes CDR1 SNHLY and CDR2 FYNNEI. CDR3 length: 14 residues. The CDR3 reads CASIPRTENYGYTF. The CDR3 nucleotides read TGTGCCAGCATCCCTCGGACAGAGAACTATGGCTACACCTTC.

This clone was picked up a small number of times. This chain uses TRBV19 with TRBJ1-5, with TRBD1 as a possible D gene (6 bases). V was clipped by 8 bases and J by 1 base, with 12 bases between them. CDR1 LNHDA and CDR2 SQIVND come from the germline V gene (reference sequence). The CDR3 is 14 amino acids. The CDR3 is CASWEDRSNQPQHF. The CDR3 DNA reads TGTGCCAGTTGGGAGGACAGAAGCAATCAGCCCCAGCATTTT.

The genes are TRBV9 and TRBJ1-3; unclear D gene. Germline lookup yields CDR1 SGDLS and CDR2 YYNGEE. The CDR3 covers 13 residues. Between the trimmed V and J ends, which lost 4 bases and 8 bases, there was a span of 13 bases. The CDR3 nucleotides are TGTGCCAGCAGCACCGAGGCGGGTTACACCATATATTTT. Translating it yields CASSTEAGYTIYF.

CDR3 sequence (DNA): TGCAGCTCCGAAGACGGTTACAATGAGCAGTTCTTC. It codes for CSSEDGYNEQFF. The V call is TRBV29-1, the J call TRBJ2-1, with D hard to call. CDR3 size: 12 residues. The V end was cut by 8 bases, the J end by 4 bases, with 12 bases between. Germline lookup yields CDR1 SQVTM and CDR2 ANQGSEA.

The chain links TRBV19 to TRBJ2-7; 12 bases match TRBD1. This CDR3 has 14 residues. The V gene end was trimmed by 6 bases and the J gene end by 4 bases; junction bases not matched to a gene: 4. Germline CDR1 LNHDA, CDR2 SQIVND (reference sequence). The CDR3 DNA reads TGTGCCAGTAGGGGACAGGGGGCAAATTACGAGCAGTACTTC. It codes for CASRGQGANYEQYF.

V and J are TRBV6-5 and TRBJ2-7, with TRBD1 identical over 7 bases. The V gene end was trimmed by 5 bases and the J gene end by 2 bases; junction bases not matched to a gene: 6. CDR1 MNHEY and CDR2 SVGAGI come from the germline V gene. CDR3 length equals 14 residues. Here the CDR3 reads CASSGRQGPYEQYF. Here the CDR3 DNA reads TGTGCCAGCAGTGGGCGACAGGGACCCTACGAGCAGTACTTC.

This clone was recorded a few times. The V gene is TRBV4-3, the J gene TRBJ2-1; TRBD1 matches at 8 bases. Germline V gene sequence: CDR1 LGHNA, CDR2 YSLEER. The CDR3 covers 16 residues. The junction had 8 bases not matched to a gene; V was cut back by 0 bases and J by 7 bases. In nucleotides, the CDR3 is TGCGCCAGCAGCCAAGATTCCGGGACAGGATTAAATGAGCAGTTCTTC. It is translated as CASSQDSGTGLNEQFF.

The chain is built from TRBV19 and TRBJ2-7; D remains ambiguous. The CDR3 spans 13 residues. Germline loops: CDR1 LNHDA, CDR2 SQIVND (reference sequence). V gave up 2 bases and J gave up 2 bases, with 7 bases separating them. CDR3 protein: CASSISSPYEQYF. The CDR3 nucleotides read TGTGCCAGTAGTATATCCAGTCCCTACGAGCAGTACTTC.

The J gene is TRBJ2-7, the V gene TRBV7-9; 9 bases fit TRBD1. The V gene's germline CDR1 is SEHNR and CDR2 FQNEAQ (reference sequence). Germline trimming cut 5 bases from V and 5 bases from J; bases unmatched to any gene: 13. CDR3 length: 16 residues. DNA for the CDR3: TGTGCCAGCAGCATAACAGGGGGCGCGTGTATGGACGAGCAGTACTTC. Amino acids: CASSITGGACMDEQYF.

This sequence joins TRBV4-3 and TRBJ2-7; TRBD1 matches 8 bases. The CDR3 length is 20 residues. With 0 bases clipped from V and 0 bases from J, the junction kept 16 bases outside the gene matches. The germline V gene encodes CDR1 LGHNA and CDR2 YSLEER. CDR3 sequence: CASSQDWHLPRDRSSYEQYF. CDR3 bases: TGCGCCAGCAGCCAAGACTGGCATCTTCCCCGGGACAGGAGCTCCTACGAGCAGTACTTC.

This chain joins TRBV2 and TRBJ2-4, with TRBD2 as a possible D gene (5 bases). Germline CDR1 SNHLY, CDR2 FYNNEI. V lost 2 bases, J lost 3 bases, and 8 bases lay in between. The CDR3 has 14 residues. CDR3 region: CASSEMAGKNIQYF. The CDR3 nucleotides read TGTGCCAGCAGTGAAATGGCGGGCAAAAACATTCAGTACTTC.

Written as DNA, the CDR3 is TGTGCCAGCAGCCAAGTGACAGGATCGGATGAAAAACTGTTTTTT. Protein product: CASSQVTGSDEKLFF. This chain links TRBV4-2 with TRBJ1-4, with a possible D match to TRBD1 (6 bases). The CDR3 is 15 residues long. CDR1 is LGHNA and CDR2 is YNFKEQ in the germline V gene. Trimming took 1 base from V and 6 from J, leaving 12 bases between them.